The T cell receptor (beta chain) described here comes from a study of lymphopenia after photon versus proton radiotherapy. Comments on this clone: Its antigen is currently unknown.

Overall study findings and caveats: Survival link was tested only in deceased patients; proton benefit remains a possibility. Post-nadir diversity loss with photons came from oligoclonal expansion, particularly CD8+ Temra cells. Post-nadir TCR diversity decline inversely tracked overall survival among those who died. Relative stability marked proton patients; photon patients lost diversity and naive cells.

Produced via immunoSEQ multiplex PCR; TCRdb's table is partial and in-frame only. The sample records some 15,000 clones, 65% to 90% being singletons. Trimming pared 0 bases from V and 2 bases from J, leaving 7 bases between. Germline V gives CDR1 LNHNV, CDR2 YYDKDF (reference sequence). The CDR3 spans 14 residues. This clonotype originated in a man aged 65 to 79 with pancreatic cancer. The material sequenced was peripheral blood, taken from a patient treated with proton-based radiotherapy. The V call is TRBV15, the J call TRBJ2-5; D unclear. This chain's CDR3 is CATSRDLGQETQYF. The CDR3 nucleotides read TGTGCCACCAGCAGAGATTTAGGTCAAGAGACCCAGTACTTC. Full variable domain (missing parts from reference TRBV15 and TRBJ2-5): DAMVIQNPRYQVTQFGKPVTLSCSQTLNHNVMYWYQQKSSQAPKLLFHYYDKDFNNEADTPDNFQSRRPNTSFCFLDIRSPGLGDTAMYLCATSRDLGQETQYFGPGTRLLVL.